A selection of T cell receptor beta chains follows, all from one sample in a study of blood T cell repertoires in COVID-19. Some clones are missing from TCRdb's copy, which holds only in-frame ones; the method was immunoSEQ multiplex PCR. The repertoire holds a few hundred thousand clones, with around nine tenths as singletons. The sample consisted of PBMCs or T cells enriched from blood (not recorded which). The receptors were gathered from a woman aged 18-29 years who had been exposed to COVID-19. CDR3s include the opening cysteine and the closing phenylalanine or tryptophan. D genes are given only for firm matches. The size entry is marked missing in some rows and otherwise reads once, few, many or a size class.

d_gene	v_gene	abundance	j_gene	CDR3aa	CDR3nt
.	TRBV2	.	TRBJ2-7	CASRKDRISYEQYF	TGTGCCAGCAGAAAAGACAGGATCTCCTACGAGCAGTACTTC
TRBD2	TRBV19	.	TRBJ2-7	CASSMTAGGPYEQYF	TGTGCCAGTAGTATGACAGCGGGAGGGCCCTACGAGCAGTACTTC
.	TRBV6-5	.	TRBJ1-2	CASSTSTATNYGYTF	TGTGCCAGCAGTACATCGACAGCAACTAACTATGGCTACACCTTC
.	TRBV5-6	.	TRBJ2-4	CASSLAPGAKNIQYF	TGTGCCAGCAGCTTGGCCCCAGGGGCCAAAAACATTCAGTACTTC
.	TRBV7-9	few	TRBJ2-7	CASSPRDFTYEQYF	TGTGCCAGCAGCCCTCGGGACTTCACCTACGAGCAGTACTTC
TRBD2	TRBV28	once	TRBJ2-5	CASSLIFGTSGRRGTQYF	TGTGCCAGCAGTTTAATCTTTGGGACTAGCGGGAGGAGGGGGACCCAGTACTTC
TRBD1	TRBV19	.	TRBJ2-1	CASSRQGLGYNEQFF	TGTGCCAGTAGTAGACAGGGTCTAGGCTACAATGAGCAGTTCTTC
.	TRBV19	.	TRBJ2-7	CASSISRDTFYEQYF	TGTGCCAGTAGTATAAGCCGGGACACGTTCTACGAGCAGTACTTC
.	TRBV6-5	.	TRBJ2-4	CASQGGIAKNIQYF	TGTGCCAGCCAGGGTGGGATAGCCAAAAACATTCAGTACTTC
TRBD1	TRBV7-9	.	TRBJ2-7	CASRFPGQGYEQYF	TGTGCCAGCAGGTTCCCGGGACAGGGCTACGAGCAGTACTTC
.	TRBV19	.	TRBJ2-7	CASKTGLLSYEQYF	TGTGCCAGTAAGACCGGACTGCTCTCCTACGAGCAGTACTTC
.	TRBV7-9	.	TRBJ1-5	CASSLEAGSNQPQHF	TGTGCCAGCAGCTTAGAGGCAGGTAGCAATCAGCCCCAGCATTTT
.	TRBV13	once	TRBJ1-1	CASSIRSTEAFF	TGTGCCAGCAGCATACGGTCTACTGAAGCTTTCTTT
TRBD1	TRBV7-2	.	TRBJ1-1	CASSPVGTGGTEAFF	TGTGCCAGCAGCCCAGTAGGGACAGGGGGGACTGAAGCTTTCTTT
TRBD1	TRBV5-3	.	TRBJ2-7	CARSLAAAITGTGLYEQYF	TGTGCCAGAAGCTTGGCTGCTGCAATAACCGGGACAGGACTCTACGAGCAGTACTTC